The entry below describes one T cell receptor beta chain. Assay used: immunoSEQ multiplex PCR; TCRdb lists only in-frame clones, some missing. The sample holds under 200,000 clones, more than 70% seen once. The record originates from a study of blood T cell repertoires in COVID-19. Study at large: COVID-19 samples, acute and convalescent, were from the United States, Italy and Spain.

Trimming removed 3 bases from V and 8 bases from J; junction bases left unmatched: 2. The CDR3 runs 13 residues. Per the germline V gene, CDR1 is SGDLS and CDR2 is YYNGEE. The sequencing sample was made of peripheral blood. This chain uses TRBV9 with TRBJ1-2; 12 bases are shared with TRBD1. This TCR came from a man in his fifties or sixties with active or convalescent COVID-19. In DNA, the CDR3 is TGTGCCAGCAGCGAGGGACAGGGGGCCGGCTACACCTTC. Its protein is CASSEGQGAGYTF.